The TCR beta chain under discussion was sequenced for a study of tumor and adjacent non-tumor tissue in lung cancer. Study-wide context: Aged about 31 to 80 years, patients included 10 men and several women with stage I to III disease.

The CDR3 is 14 amino acids. The V gene's germline CDR1 is DFQATT and CDR2 SNEGSKA (reference sequence). A modified ARM-PCR protocol with three rounds of nested PCR amplified TCRbeta. Via MiXCR, TCRdb re-called the multiplex PCR reads, giving one row per CDR3 protein. The sample carries over 110,000 distinct CDR3 sequences, roughly 70% recorded once. Overall study findings and caveats: Tumor repertoires had a smaller top 100 clone share than normal lung. Shorter survival was associated with higher TCR diversity in tumors. TCR diversity was significantly greater in tumor than normal lung tissue.

With regard to this clonotype: Its antigen is still unknown.

No cell sorting was done before RNA was extracted from the tissue. V usage is TRBV20-1 and J usage is TRBJ2-7; TRBD2 matches at 9 bases. Sequenced: lung tumor tissue. The sequence was collected from a man in his sixties with small cell lung cancer. The CDR3 is CSVRGLAGSYKQYV. CDR3 sequence (DNA): TGCAGTGTTAGGGGGCTAGCGGGATCCTACAAGCAGTACGTC.